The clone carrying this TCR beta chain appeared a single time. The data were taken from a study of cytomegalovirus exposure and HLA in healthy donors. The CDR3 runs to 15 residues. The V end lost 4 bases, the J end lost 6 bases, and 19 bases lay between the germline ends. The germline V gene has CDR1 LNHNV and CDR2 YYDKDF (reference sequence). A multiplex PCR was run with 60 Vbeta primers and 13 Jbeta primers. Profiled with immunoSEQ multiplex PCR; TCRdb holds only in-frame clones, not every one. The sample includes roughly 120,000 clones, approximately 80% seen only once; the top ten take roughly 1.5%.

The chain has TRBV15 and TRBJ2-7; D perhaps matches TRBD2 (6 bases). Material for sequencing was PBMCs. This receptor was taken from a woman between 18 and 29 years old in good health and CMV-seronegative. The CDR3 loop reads CATSTGYHPEGEQYF. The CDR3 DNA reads TGTGCCACCAGCACCGGGTATCATCCGGAGGGCGAGCAGTACTTC. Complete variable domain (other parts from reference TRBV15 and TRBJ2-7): DAMVIQNPRYQVTQFGKPVTLSCSQTLNHNVMYWYQQKSSQAPKLLFHYYDKDFNNEADTPDNFQSRRPNTSFCFLDIRSPGLGDTAMYLCATSTGYHPEGEQYFGPGTRLTVT.